The 21 T cell receptor beta chains reported below all come from one sample, sequenced in a study of T cells in Graves' hyperthyroidism and ophthalmopathy (dated by TCRdb to about 2019). The library was built by means of multiplex PCR. The data were produced on an Illumina HiSeq 2000. Amplification of TCR beta CDR3 regions was carried out from RNA transcripts. The first round of RT-PCR for the TCR CDR3 was performed with the HTBI primer set and the Qiagen OneStep RT-PCR kit. TCRdb reanalyzed the raw reads on its own, using fastp at Q25 for trimming and MiXCR for clone calling, and kept in-frame beta chains. Each CDR3 protein appears once, grouped with its most common genes and DNA. This sample holds about 320,000 distinct CDR3 sequences; approximately 16% were observed only once. The ten largest clones add up to around a third of the sample. Sample: blood. All receptors come from a man between 25 and 39 years old with Graves' hyperthyroidism.

At least ten counts were recorded for this clonotype. This rearrangement joins TRBV18 to TRBJ2-7; 8 bases align to TRBD1. J gave up 2 bases and V 3 bases, and 9 bases lay outside the gene matches. Germline loops: CDR1 KGHSH, CDR2 LQKENI. This CDR3 has 16 residues. The CDR3 DNA follows: TGTGCCAGCTCACCGTGGACAGGGACAATTACCTACGAGCAGTACTTC. The encoded protein is CASSPWTGTITYEQYF.

At least ten counts were recorded for this clonotype. This sequence joins TRBV6-5 and TRBJ2-7, with 11 bases aligning to TRBD1. The CDR3 is 15 amino acids. V was pared by 0 bases and J by 3 bases, with 1 base of the junction left unmatched. Germline CDR1 is MNHEY and CDR2 is SVGAGI. DNA for the CDR3: TGTGCCAGCAGTTACTCGGGGACAGGGGGCTACGAGCAGTACTTC. It is translated as CASSYSGTGGYEQYF.

This clonotype was observed at least ten times. The chain combines TRBV6-1 with TRBJ1-6; TRBD1 aligns across 8 bases. This CDR3 region has 14 residues. Germline V lookup: CDR1 MNHNS, CDR2 SASEGT. V lost 5 bases to trimming and J lost 11 bases; unmatched junction nucleotides: 8. In DNA, the CDR3 is TGTGCCAGCAGTCGGGACAGGATCTCTACACCCCTCCACTTT. It yields the protein CASSRDRISTPLHF.

Ten or more counts support this clonotype. V and J are TRBV28 and TRBJ1-2; maybe TRBD1 (6 bases). Germline lookup yields CDR1 MDHEN and CDR2 SYDVKM. The CDR3 extends over 17 amino acids. V lost 3 bases and J lost 9, with 26 bases in between. The CDR3: CASSFPTHRVTWDSYTF. The CDR3 region has the DNA TGTGCCAGCAGTTTCCCAACCCACAGGGTCACCTGGGATAGCTACACCTTC.

This clonotype was detected many times. The chain combines TRBV7-3 with TRBJ2-1, with 10 positions matching TRBD2. This CDR3 spans 17 amino acids. Losses at the gene ends were 7 bases for V and 5 bases for J; bases not matched to a gene: 14. CDR1 and CDR2 (germline): SGHTA, FQGTGA. The DNA of the CDR3 is TGTGCCAGCACCAACTATCCCCTAGCGGGAGATCACAATGAGCAGTTCTTC. It specifies CASTNYPLAGDHNEQFF.

This clonotype was detected many times. The chain links TRBV5-6 to TRBJ1-5; unclear D gene. Germline V lookup: CDR1 SGHDT, CDR2 YYEEEE. The CDR3 has 12 residues. V lost 0 bases to trimming and J lost 6 bases, with 4 bases between them. CDR3 sequence: CASSLGLQPQHF. The DNA for the CDR3 is TGTGCCAGCAGCTTGGGGCTTCAGCCCCAGCATTTT.

This clonotype was observed a handful of times. The CDR3 region is CASSFSAVYGYTF. The CDR3 nucleotides are TGTGCCAGCAGTTTTTCGGCAGTCTATGGCTACACCTTC. The J gene is TRBJ1-2, the V gene TRBV28; D gene ambiguous. The germline V gene has CDR1 MDHEN and CDR2 SYDVKM. V lost 3 bases and J lost 4, with 9 bases in between. CDR3 length: 13 residues.

This clonotype has only a few counts. The chain recombines TRBV2 with TRBJ2-5; possible D gene TRBD2, 6 bases. The germline CDR1 and CDR2 sequences are SNHLY and FYNNEI. The CDR3 runs to 15 residues. Trimming shortened V by 7 bases and J by 1 base, and 16 bases separated the two germline ends. The CDR3 DNA reads TGTGCCAGCACACCTTTAACCGGGGGCCAAGAGACCCAGTACTTC. This codes for CASTPLTGGQETQYF.

The chain employs TRBV20-1 and TRBJ2-7, with 9 nucleotides matching TRBD1. With 5 bases clipped from V and 6 bases from J, the junction kept 8 bases outside the gene matches. The germline V gene encodes CDR1 DFQATT and CDR2 SNEGSKA (reference sequence). This CDR3 region has 13 residues. CDR3 sequence (DNA): TGCAGTGCTCGGACCTCGACAGGGGGCGAGCAGTACTTC. It specifies CSARTSTGGEQYF.

This clonotype showed up many times. In DNA form, the CDR3 reads TGTGCCAGCAGCCCCGACCGTGGTCCGGGTACGCAGTATTTT. Its protein is CASSPDRGPGTQYF. This rearrangement joins TRBV7-2 to TRBJ2-3; no clear D. CDR3 size: 14 residues. Trimming left V 5 bases short and J 8 bases short, with 17 bases between. CDR1 SGHTA and CDR2 FQGNSA come from the germline V gene.

This rearrangement joins TRBV27 to TRBJ2-7; D may be TRBD1 (6 bases). The CDR3 extends over 15 amino acids. CDR1 is MNHEY and CDR2 is SMNVEV in the germline V gene (reference sequence). The V end was cut by 2 bases, the J end by 5 bases, with 16 bases between. This CDR3 is CASSLAGDRRDEQYF. The DNA of the CDR3 is TGTGCCAGCAGTTTAGCAGGGGATAGACGGGACGAGCAGTACTTC.

The chain carries TRBV5-4 and TRBJ2-7, with 14 bases identical to TRBD2. After removal of 5 bases from V and 3 bases from J, the junction contained 4 bases not matched to a gene. CDR3 length: 15 residues. The germline gives CDR1 SGHNT, CDR2 YYREEE (reference sequence). CDR3 DNA sequence: TGTGCCAGCAGAAAGGGACTAGCGGGAGTCTACGAGCAGTACTTC. It specifies CASRKGLAGVYEQYF.

This clonotype showed up many times. J is TRBJ2-2 and V is TRBV4-2; D possibly corresponds to TRBD2 (5 bases). Germline V gene data show CDR1 as LGHNA and CDR2 as YNFKEQ. CDR3 length: 14 amino acids. V shed 5 bases and J shed 3 bases, with 10 bases lying between them. CDR3 loop: CASSFQEDTGELFF. The CDR3 DNA follows: TGTGCCAGCAGCTTTCAGGAGGACACCGGGGAGCTGTTTTTT.

V usage is TRBV6-1 and J usage is TRBJ1-1, with TRBD1 matching over 7 bases. The CDR3 is 12 amino acids. After removal of 10 bases from V and 6 bases from J, the junction contained 8 bases not matched to a gene. Germline CDR1 and CDR2: MNHNS and SASEGT. Written as DNA, the CDR3 is TGTGCCAAAAATACAGGGGAGGCTGAAGCTTTCTTT. This gives the protein CAKNTGEAEAFF.

The chain joins TRBV12-3 or TRBV12-4 to TRBJ2-7; D possibly uses TRBD1 or TRBD2 (5 bases each). V was shortened by 2 bases and J by 2 bases, with 13 bases between the two germline ends. This CDR3 has 15 amino acids. The CDR3 sequence is CASSLLGTGAYEQYF. The DNA for the CDR3 is TGTGCCAGCAGTTTACTAGGGACCGGGGCCTACGAGCAGTACTTC.

A few counts support this clonotype. This chain connects TRBV6-5 to TRBJ2-7, with TRBD2 as a possible D gene (6 bases). In germline, CDR1 is MNHEY, CDR2 SVGAGI. The CDR3 has 15 amino acids. V lost 0 bases and J 4 bases, leaving 13 bases between the germline ends. The CDR3 DNA follows: TGTGCCAGCAGTTACTCGACGGGACTCCCATACGAGCAGTACTTC. Protein sequence: CASSYSTGLPYEQYF.

This chain connects TRBV19 to TRBJ1-5, with D perhaps matching TRBD1 (5 bases). V was shortened by 7 bases and J by 2 bases, with 15 bases between the two germline ends. Germline loops: CDR1 LNHDA, CDR2 SQIVND (reference sequence). This CDR3 contains 15 residues. DNA of the CDR3: TGTGCCAGTACCCCCTTTGGGGGTGGCAATCAGCCCCAGCATTTT. This gives the protein CASTPFGGGNQPQHF.

The chain links TRBV19 to TRBJ2-3; 8 nucleotides agree with TRBD2. Germline CDR1 is LNHDA and CDR2 is SQIVND (reference sequence). With V trimmed by 2 bases and J by 4 bases, 5 bases remained unmatched. The CDR3 sequence is 15 residues long. This CDR3 reads CASSITGRASDTQYF. The CDR3 DNA reads as TGTGCCAGTAGTATAACCGGGAGGGCCTCAGATACGCAGTATTTT. Full variable domain (remainder filled in from reference TRBV19 and TRBJ2-3): DGGITQSPKYLFRKEGQNVTLSCEQNLNHDAMYWYRQDPGQGLRLIYYSQIVNDFQKGDIAEGYSVSREKKESFPLTVTSAQKNPTAFYLCASSITGRASDTQYFGPGTRLTVL.

There are many counts of this clonotype. The chain recombines TRBV5-1 with TRBJ2-3; 7 positions agree with TRBD1. The CDR3 contains 14 residues. Unmatched junction bases numbered 2, after V lost 4 bases and J lost 0 bases. In germline, CDR1 is SGHRS, CDR2 YFSETQ. CDR3 amino acids: CASSRTGSTDTQYF. Here the CDR3 DNA reads TGCGCCAGCAGCCGGACAGGTAGCACAGATACGCAGTATTTT.

This clonotype was seen ten or more times. This rearrangement joins TRBV3-1 to TRBJ1-1; possibly TRBD1 for D (5 bases). Trimming removed 1 base at V and 10 bases at J, with 16 bases between. CDR3 length: 14 residues. From germline, CDR1 is LGHDT and CDR2 YNNKEL (reference sequence). This CDR3 is CASSQGTATGGAFF. The CDR3 nucleotides are TGTGCCAGCAGCCAAGGTACGGCCACCGGGGGAGCTTTCTTT.

This clonotype was seen many times. This sequence joins TRBV28 and TRBJ2-1, with 8 bases identical to TRBD1. The ends lost 5 bases at V and 4 bases at J; junction bases unmatched: 7. CDR1 is MDHEN, CDR2 SYDVKM, per germline. The CDR3 contains 15 residues. This chain's CDR3 is CASSIRQGRYNEQFF. For the CDR3, the DNA is TGTGCCAGCAGTATCCGACAGGGGAGGTACAATGAGCAGTTCTTC.